This T cell receptor beta chain was identified during a study of technical replicates of blood from several donors. Here immunoSEQ multiplex PCR was the method, and the copy in TCRdb shows in-frame clones only, minus some. The table includes tens of thousands of clones, around 93% detected once. V lost 2 bases to trimming and J lost 4 bases, with 9 bases between them. Germline V gene lookup returns CDR1 MNHNS and CDR2 SASEGT. The CDR3 length is 15 residues. The chain employs TRBV6-1 and TRBJ2-6; maybe TRBD1 (5 bases). The sequence was obtained from a human donor in good health. Some clones in this sample may be carry-over from other donors' samples. Sequences were obtained from PBMCs. CDR3 DNA: TGTGCCAGCAGTGAACAGGGCGTGGGGGCCAACGTCCTGACTTTC. It is translated as CASSEQGVGANVLTF.